What follows describes a single T cell receptor beta chain. Germline CDR1 is MNHEY and CDR2 is SMNVEV (reference sequence). The length of the CDR3 is 15 residues. V was shortened by 1 base and J by 6 bases, with 13 bases between the two germline ends. Assay: immunoSEQ multiplex PCR; the TCRdb copy retains only in-frame clones and omits some. Seen here are about 27,000 clones, 81% observed once, and the top ten hold less than 40%. The data were obtained in a study of OX40 agonist ivuxolimab in advanced cancers. The V and J genes are TRBV27 and TRBJ1-5; TRBD1 is a possible D gene (5 bases). This material consisted of CD4+ or CD8+ T cells sorted from blood, taken in a trial of the OX40 agonist ivuxolimab. The sequence derives from an adult with an advanced solid tumor such as melanoma, head and neck, liver or kidney cancer. This CDR3 reads CASSLYELRGQPQHF. Written as DNA, the CDR3 is TGTGCCAGCAGTTTATATGAATTGAGGGGTCAGCCCCAGCATTTT.